These 9 T cell receptor beta chains originate from one sample sequenced in a study of T cell responses to AZD1222 COVID-19 vaccine. Some clones are missing from TCRdb's copy, which holds only in-frame ones; the method was immunoSEQ multiplex PCR. The sample records under 90,000 clones, 83% being singletons. The sample was peripheral blood, taken 28 days after the second AZD1222 dose. These receptors came from an adult who received the AZD1222 COVID-19 vaccine.

CDR3 amino acids: CSVVWGNGNIQYF. The CDR3 bases are TGCAGCGTTGTTTGGGGGAATGGAAACATTCAGTACTTC. The V and J genes are TRBV29-1 and TRBJ2-4; possibly TRBD1 or TRBD2 for D (5 bases each). This CDR3 has 13 residues. Trimming took off 4 bases at V and 6 bases at J, with 13 bases between the two ends. Germline V gives CDR1 SQVTM, CDR2 ANQGSEA.

The table lists this clone with a few counts. The chain combines TRBV5-1 with TRBJ1-1; D gene ambiguous. V lost 3 bases to trimming and J lost 6 bases, with 12 bases between them. The germline CDR1 and CDR2 sequences are SGHRS and YFSETQ. This CDR3 has 13 amino acids. CDR3 DNA: TGCGCCAGCAGCTCTTACAGTTCACCTGAAGCTTTCTTT. Amino acids: CASSSYSSPEAFF.

This rearrangement joins TRBV29-1 to TRBJ1-4, with D perhaps TRBD1 (5 bases). The CDR3 contains 16 residues. Germline V gene sequence: CDR1 SQVTM, CDR2 ANQGSEA. Trimming cost V 6 bases and J 4 bases, with 21 bases left between them. CDR3 sequence (DNA): TGCAGCGTCCCTACAGGTTCTTCAATGGGTAATGAAAAACTGTTTTTT. This gives the protein CSVPTGSSMGNEKLFF.

The V gene is TRBV14, the J gene TRBJ2-1; D call uncertain. Germline values: CDR1 SGHDN, CDR2 FVKESK. Trimming stripped 4 bases from V and 7 bases from J, with 11 bases between. The CDR3 spans 13 residues. Written as DNA, the CDR3 is TGTGCCAGCAGCCTTTCCCCTATGAATGAGCAGTTCTTC. It specifies CASSLSPMNEQFF.

The chain has TRBV7-8 and TRBJ1-3; TRBD1 matches at 9 bases. The J segment lost 2 bases and the V segment lost 5 bases, leaving 7 bases of the junction unmatched. In germline, CDR1 is SGHVS, CDR2 FQNEAQ. The CDR3 is made up of 16 amino acids. The CDR3, as DNA: TGTGCCAGCAGCGACCTAACAGGGGGCCCTGGAAACACCATATATTTT. Protein: CASSDLTGGPGNTIYF.

The rearrangement uses TRBV7-8 and TRBJ2-7; D not resolved. CDR3 length: 13 amino acids. CDR1 and CDR2 from the germline V gene are SGHVS and FQNEAQ. V was trimmed by 4 bases and J by 3 bases, leaving 10 bases between them. The CDR3: CASSYGGVYEQYF. In nucleotides, the CDR3 is TGTGCCAGCAGCTACGGTGGAGTCTACGAGCAGTACTTC.

V gene TRBV28 combines with J gene TRBJ2-2, with 7 bases fitting TRBD2. CDR1 is MDHEN and CDR2 is SYDVKM in the germline V gene. J lost 4 bases, V lost 6 bases, and 14 bases had no gene match. This CDR3 is built from 17 residues. CDR3 sequence: CASRPPPLGGGTGELFF. Here the CDR3 DNA reads TGTGCCAGCAGACCCCCCCCCTTGGGCGGGGGCACCGGGGAGCTGTTTTTT.

The chain couples TRBV15 to TRBJ1-2; a possible D gene is TRBD1 (5 bases). V lost 0 bases, J lost 3 bases, and 11 bases lay in between. From germline, CDR1 is LNHNV and CDR2 YYDKDF (reference sequence). The CDR3 has 15 residues. Here the CDR3 DNA reads TGTGCCACCAGCAGAGATCTAGTGACAGACTATGGCTACACCTTC. This encodes CATSRDLVTDYGYTF.

V gene TRBV5-6 combines with J gene TRBJ2-3; D remains ambiguous. The V gene's germline CDR1 is SGHDT and CDR2 YYEEEE. V lost 2 bases and J lost 0, with 10 bases in between. CDR3 length: 15 amino acids. The chain's CDR3 is CASSFGGPSTDTQYF. CDR3 bases: TGTGCCAGCAGCTTCGGCGGACCAAGCACAGATACGCAGTATTTT. Looking up the rest from reference TRBV5-6 and TRBJ2-3 gives the full variable domain: DAGVTQSPTHLIKTRGQQVTLRCSPKSGHDTVSWYQQALGQGPQFIFQYYEEEERQRGNFPDRFSGHQFPNYSSELNVNALLLGDSALYLCASSFGGPSTDTQYFGPGTRLTVL.